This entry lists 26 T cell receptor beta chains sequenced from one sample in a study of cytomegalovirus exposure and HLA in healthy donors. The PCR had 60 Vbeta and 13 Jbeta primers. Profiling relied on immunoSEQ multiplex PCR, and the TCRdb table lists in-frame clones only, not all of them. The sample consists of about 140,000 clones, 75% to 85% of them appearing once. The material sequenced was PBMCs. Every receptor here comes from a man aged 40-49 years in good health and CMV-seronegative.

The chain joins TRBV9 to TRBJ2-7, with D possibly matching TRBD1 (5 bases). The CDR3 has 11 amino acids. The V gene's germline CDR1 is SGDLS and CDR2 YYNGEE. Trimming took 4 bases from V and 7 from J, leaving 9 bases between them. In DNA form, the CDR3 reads TGTGCCAGCAGCCTAGACAGAGAGCAGTACTTC. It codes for CASSLDREQYF. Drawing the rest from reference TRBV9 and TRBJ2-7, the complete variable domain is DSGVTQTPKHLITATGQRVTLRCSPRSGDLSVYWYQQSLDQGLQFLIQYYNGEERAKGNILERFSAQQFPDLHSELNLSSLELGDSALYFCASSLDREQYFGPGTRLTVT.

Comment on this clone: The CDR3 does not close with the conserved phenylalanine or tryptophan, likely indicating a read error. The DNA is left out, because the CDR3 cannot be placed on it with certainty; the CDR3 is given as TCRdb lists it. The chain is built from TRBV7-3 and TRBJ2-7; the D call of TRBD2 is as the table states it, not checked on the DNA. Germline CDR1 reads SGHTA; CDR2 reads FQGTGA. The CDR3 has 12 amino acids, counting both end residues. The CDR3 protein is CASSSLSRRSSY.

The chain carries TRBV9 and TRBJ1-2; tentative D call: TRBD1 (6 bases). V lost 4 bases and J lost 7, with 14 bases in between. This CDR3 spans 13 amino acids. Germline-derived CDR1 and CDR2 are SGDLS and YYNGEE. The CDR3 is CASSPSDSLGYTF. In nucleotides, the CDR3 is TGTGCCAGCAGCCCTTCGGACAGCCTTGGCTACACCTTC.

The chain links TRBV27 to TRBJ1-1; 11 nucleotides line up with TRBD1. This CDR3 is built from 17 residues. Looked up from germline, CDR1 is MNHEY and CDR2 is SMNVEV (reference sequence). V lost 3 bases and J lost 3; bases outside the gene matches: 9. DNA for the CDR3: TGTGCCAGCAGTTTGGGCCGGGACAGGGGGTTGGACACTGAAGCTTTCTTT. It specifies CASSLGRDRGLDTEAFF.

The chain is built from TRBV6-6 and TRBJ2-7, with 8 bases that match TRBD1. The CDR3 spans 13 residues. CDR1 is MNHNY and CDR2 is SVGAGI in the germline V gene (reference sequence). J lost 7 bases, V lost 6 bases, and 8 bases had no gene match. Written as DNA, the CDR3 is TGTGCCAGCAGCCTGGGACAGGCGGTGGAGCAGTACTTC. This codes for CASSLGQAVEQYF.

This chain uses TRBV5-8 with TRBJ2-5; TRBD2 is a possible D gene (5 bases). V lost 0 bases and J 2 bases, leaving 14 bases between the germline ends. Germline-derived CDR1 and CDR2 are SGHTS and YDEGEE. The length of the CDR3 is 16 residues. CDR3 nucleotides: TGTGCCAGCAGCTTGGCCTCGGGATCCTCACAAGAGACCCAGTACTTC. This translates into CASSLASGSSQETQYF. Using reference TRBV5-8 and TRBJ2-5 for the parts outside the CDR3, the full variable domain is EAGVTQSPTHLIKTRGQQATLRCSPISGHTSVYWYQQALGLGLQFLLWYDEGEERNRGNFPPRFSGRQFPNYSSELNVNALELEDSALYLCASSLASGSSQETQYFGPGTRLLVL.

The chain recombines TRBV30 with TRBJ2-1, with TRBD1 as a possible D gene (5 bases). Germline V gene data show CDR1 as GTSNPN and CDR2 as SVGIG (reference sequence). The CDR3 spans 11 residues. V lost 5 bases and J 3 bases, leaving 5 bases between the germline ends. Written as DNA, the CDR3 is TGTGCCTGGGACAGCTACAATGAGCAGTTCTTC. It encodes CAWDSYNEQFF.

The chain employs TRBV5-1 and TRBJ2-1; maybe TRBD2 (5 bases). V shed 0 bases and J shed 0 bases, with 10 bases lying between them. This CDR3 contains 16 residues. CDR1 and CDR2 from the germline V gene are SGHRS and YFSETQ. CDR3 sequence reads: CASSLGGMSSYNEQFF. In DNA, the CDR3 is TGCGCCAGCAGCTTGGGAGGGATGAGCTCCTACAATGAGCAGTTCTTC.

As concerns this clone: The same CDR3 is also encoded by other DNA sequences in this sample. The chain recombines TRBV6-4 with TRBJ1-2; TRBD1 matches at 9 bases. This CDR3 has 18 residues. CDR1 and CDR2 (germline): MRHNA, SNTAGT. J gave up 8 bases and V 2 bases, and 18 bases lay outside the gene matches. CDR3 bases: TGTGCCAGCAGTGACGGGGGACAGGGCTGGTTCGGCAGATACGGCTACACCTTC. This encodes CASSDGGQGWFGRYGYTF.

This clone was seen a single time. CDR3 sequence: CASSPRTSGALSSYEQYF. The CDR3, as DNA: TGCGCCAGCAGCCCCCGGACTAGCGGGGCCCTGAGCTCCTACGAGCAGTACTTC. This rearrangement joins TRBV5-1 to TRBJ2-7, with 12 bases aligning to TRBD2. The germline CDR1 and CDR2 sequences are SGHRS and YFSETQ. Trimming at V came to 4 bases and at J to 0 bases, leaving 11 bases not matched to a gene. The CDR3 is 18 amino acids.

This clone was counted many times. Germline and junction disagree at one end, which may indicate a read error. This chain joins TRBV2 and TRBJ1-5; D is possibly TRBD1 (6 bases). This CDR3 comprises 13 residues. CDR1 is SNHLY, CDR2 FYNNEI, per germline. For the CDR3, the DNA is TGTGCCAGCAGCGGACAGAGCAATAAGCCCCAGCATTTT. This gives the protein CASSGQSNKPQHF.

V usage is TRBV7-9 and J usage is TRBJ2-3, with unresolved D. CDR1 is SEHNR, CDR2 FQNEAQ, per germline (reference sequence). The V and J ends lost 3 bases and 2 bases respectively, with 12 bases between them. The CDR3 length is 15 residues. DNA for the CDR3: TGTGCCAGCAGCTTCGGGTCGAGCCTCACAGATACGCAGTATTTT. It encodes CASSFGSSLTDTQYF. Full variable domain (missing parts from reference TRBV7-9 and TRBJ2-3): DTGVSQNPRHKITKRGQNVTFRCDPISEHNRLYWYRQTLGQGPEFLTYFQNEAQLEKSRLLSDRFSAERPKGSFSTLEIQRTEQGDSAMYLCASSFGSSLTDTQYFGPGTRLTVL.

The CDR3 sequence is CASSPQGQGNEKLFF. The CDR3 DNA is TGTGCCAGCAGTCCCCAGGGACAGGGGAATGAAAAACTGTTTTTT. V gene TRBV28 combines with J gene TRBJ1-4; 10 bases fit TRBD1. CDR1 and CDR2 (germline): MDHEN, SYDVKM. The CDR3 length is 15 residues. Unmatched junction bases numbered 5, after V lost 5 bases and J lost 5 bases.

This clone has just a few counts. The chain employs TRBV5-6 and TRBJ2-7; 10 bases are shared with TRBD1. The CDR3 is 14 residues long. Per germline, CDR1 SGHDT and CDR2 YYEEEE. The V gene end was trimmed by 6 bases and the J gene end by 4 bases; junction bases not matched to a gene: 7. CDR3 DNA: TGTGCCAGCACCCCCGGGACAGGGGCATACGAGCAGTACTTC. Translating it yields CASTPGTGAYEQYF.

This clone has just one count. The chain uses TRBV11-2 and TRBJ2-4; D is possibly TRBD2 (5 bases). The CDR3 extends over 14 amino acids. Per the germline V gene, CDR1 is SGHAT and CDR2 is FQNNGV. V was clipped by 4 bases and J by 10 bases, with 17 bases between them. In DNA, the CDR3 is TGTGCCAGCAGCTCCACGGGAAGGGTGAGGATTCAGTACTTC. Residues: CASSSTGRVRIQYF.

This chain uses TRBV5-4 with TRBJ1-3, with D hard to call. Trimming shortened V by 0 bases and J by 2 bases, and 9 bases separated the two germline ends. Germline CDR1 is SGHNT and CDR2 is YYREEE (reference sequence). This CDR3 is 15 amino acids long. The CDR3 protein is CASSLGGVAGNTIYF. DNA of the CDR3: TGTGCCAGCAGCTTGGGGGGAGTTGCTGGAAACACCATATATTTT.

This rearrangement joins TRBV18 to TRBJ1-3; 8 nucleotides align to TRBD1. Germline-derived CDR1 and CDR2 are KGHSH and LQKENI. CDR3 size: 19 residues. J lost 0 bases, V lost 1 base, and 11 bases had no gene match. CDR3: CASSPRAGGPLSSGNTIYF. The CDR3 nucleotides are TGTGCCAGCTCACCACGGGCAGGGGGCCCTTTAAGCTCTGGAAACACCATATATTTT.

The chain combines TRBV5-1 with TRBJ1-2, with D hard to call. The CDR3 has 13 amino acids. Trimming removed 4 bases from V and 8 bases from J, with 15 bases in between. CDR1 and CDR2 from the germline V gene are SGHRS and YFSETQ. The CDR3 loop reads CASSRFQDYGYTF. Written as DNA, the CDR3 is TGCGCCAGCAGCCGCTTCCAGGATTACGGCTACACCTTC. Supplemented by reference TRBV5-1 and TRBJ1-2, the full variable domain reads KAGVTQTPRYLIKTRGQQVTLSCSPISGHRSVSWYQQTPGQGLQFLFEYFSETQRNKGNFPGRFSGRQFSNSRSEMNVSTLELGDSALYLCASSRFQDYGYTFGSGTRLTVV.

The CDR3 region is CASSPLKQAPIREYF. The DNA for the CDR3 is TGTGCCAGCAGTCCACTAAAACAGGCTCCGATAAGGGAATACTTC. The chain carries TRBV27 and TRBJ2-7, with D perhaps matching TRBD1 (5 bases). Germline V CDR1 and CDR2: MNHEY, SMNVEV (reference sequence). The V and J ends lost 5 bases and 13 bases respectively, with 27 bases between them. The CDR3 length is 15 residues.

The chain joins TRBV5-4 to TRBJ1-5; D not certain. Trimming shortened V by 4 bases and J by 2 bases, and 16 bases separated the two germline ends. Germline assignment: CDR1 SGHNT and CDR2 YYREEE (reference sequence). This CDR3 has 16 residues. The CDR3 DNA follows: TGTGCCAGCAGCCATACAGTTTTTCTATGCAATCAGCCCCAGCATTTT. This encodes CASSHTVFLCNQPQHF.

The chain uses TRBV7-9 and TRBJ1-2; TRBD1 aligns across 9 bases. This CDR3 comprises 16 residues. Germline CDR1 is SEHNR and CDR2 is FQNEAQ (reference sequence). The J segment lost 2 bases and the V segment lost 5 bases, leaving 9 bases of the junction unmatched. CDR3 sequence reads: CASSLLPGTGNYGYTF. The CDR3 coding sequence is TGTGCCAGCAGCCTCCTTCCCGGGACAGGGAACTATGGCTACACCTTC. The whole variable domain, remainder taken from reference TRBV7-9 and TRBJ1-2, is DTGVSQNPRHKITKRGQNVTFRCDPISEHNRLYWYRQTLGQGPEFLTYFQNEAQLEKSRLLSDRFSAERPKGSFSTLEIQRTEQGDSAMYLCASSLLPGTGNYGYTFGSGTRLTVV.

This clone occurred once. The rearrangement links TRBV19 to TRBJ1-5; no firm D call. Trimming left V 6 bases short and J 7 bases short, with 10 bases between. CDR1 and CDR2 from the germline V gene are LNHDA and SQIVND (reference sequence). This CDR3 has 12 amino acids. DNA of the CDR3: TGTGCCAGTAGGAGTGGGAGCCAGCCCCAGCATTTT. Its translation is CASRSGSQPQHF.

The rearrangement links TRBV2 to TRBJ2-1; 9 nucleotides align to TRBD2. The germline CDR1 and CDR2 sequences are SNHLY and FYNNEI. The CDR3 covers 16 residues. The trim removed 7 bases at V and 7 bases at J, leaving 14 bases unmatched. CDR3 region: CASTRGRGGQLNEQFF. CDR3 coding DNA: TGTGCCAGCACCCGGGGGCGGGGGGGCCAACTTAATGAGCAGTTCTTC.

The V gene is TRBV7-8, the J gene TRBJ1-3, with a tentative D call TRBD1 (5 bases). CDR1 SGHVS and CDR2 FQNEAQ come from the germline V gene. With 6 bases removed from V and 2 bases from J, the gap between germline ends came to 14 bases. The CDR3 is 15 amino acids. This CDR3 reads CASSYSQGAGNTIYF. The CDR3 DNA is TGTGCCAGCAGTTACTCGCAGGGCGCTGGAAACACCATATATTTT.

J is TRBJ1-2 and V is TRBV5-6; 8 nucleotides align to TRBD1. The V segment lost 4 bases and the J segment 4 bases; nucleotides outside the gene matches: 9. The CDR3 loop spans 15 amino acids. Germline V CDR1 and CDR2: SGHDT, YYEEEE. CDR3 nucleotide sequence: TGTGCCAGCAGCCCGACAGGGGAAGGCCCCTATGGCTACACCTTC. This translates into CASSPTGEGPYGYTF.

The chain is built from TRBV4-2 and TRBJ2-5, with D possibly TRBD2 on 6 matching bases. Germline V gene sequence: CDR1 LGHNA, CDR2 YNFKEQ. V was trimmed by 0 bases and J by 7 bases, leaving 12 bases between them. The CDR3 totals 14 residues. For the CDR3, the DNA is TGTGCCAGCAGCCAAGACCCTAGCGCCCCGACCCAGTACTTC. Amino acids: CASSQDPSAPTQYF.